These T cell receptor beta chains were read from a single sample in a study of blood T cell repertoires in COVID-19. Profiling relied on immunoSEQ multiplex PCR, and the TCRdb table lists in-frame clones only, not all of them. The sample carries about 210,000 clones, 86% recorded once. Sequenced: PBMCs or T cells enriched from blood (not recorded which). Every receptor here comes from a man between 35 and 55 years old with acute COVID-19. CDR3s include the opening cysteine and the closing phenylalanine or tryptophan. A D gene is named only where the DNA matches it firmly. Size values are once, few and many counts, or a class for expanded clones, and some rows have none.

j_call: TRBJ2-1
clone_size: -
v_call: TRBV18
d_call: TRBD2
cdr3_aa: CASSASGRDNEQFF
cdr3_nt: TGTGCCAGCTCAGCTAGCGGGCGGGACAATGAGCAGTTCTTC

j_call: TRBJ2-7
clone_size: -
v_call: TRBV9
d_call: -
cdr3_aa: CASSAQREGYEQYF
cdr3_nt: TGTGCCAGCAGCGCACAAAGAGAGGGCTACGAGCAGTACTTC

j_call: TRBJ2-2
clone_size: -
v_call: TRBV7-3
d_call: TRBD1
cdr3_aa: CASADRARAGELFF
cdr3_nt: TGTGCCAGCGCAGACAGGGCTCGGGCCGGGGAGCTGTTTTTT

j_call: TRBJ2-3
clone_size: -
v_call: TRBV12-5
d_call: -
cdr3_aa: CASGSLVVPQYF
cdr3_nt: TGTGCTAGTGGTTCATTAGTAGTACCGCAGTATTTT

j_call: TRBJ1-5
clone_size: -
v_call: TRBV7-9
d_call: -
cdr3_aa: CASSLAEATNQPQHF
cdr3_nt: TGTGCCAGCAGCTTAGCGGAGGCCACAAATCAGCCCCAGCATTTT

j_call: TRBJ2-7
clone_size: -
v_call: TRBV6-5
d_call: TRBD2
cdr3_aa: CACLAGDYEQYF
cdr3_nt: TGTGCCTGCCTAGCGGGAGATTACGAGCAGTACTTC

j_call: TRBJ2-1
clone_size: -
v_call: TRBV7-9
d_call: -
cdr3_aa: CASSLVSLANEQFF
cdr3_nt: TGTGCCAGCAGCTTAGTATCCCTAGCCAATGAGCAGTTCTTC

j_call: TRBJ2-3
clone_size: once
v_call: TRBV24-1
d_call: TRBD2
cdr3_aa: CATSARIRGGTDTQYF
cdr3_nt: TGTGCCACCAGTGCAAGGATCCGGGGGGGCACAGATACGCAGTATTTT

j_call: TRBJ2-2
clone_size: -
v_call: TRBV6-4
d_call: -
cdr3_aa: CASSDSPGTGELFF
cdr3_nt: TGTGCCAGCAGTGACTCCCCGGGCACCGGGGAGCTGTTTTTT

j_call: TRBJ2-2
clone_size: -
v_call: TRBV25-1
d_call: TRBD1
cdr3_aa: CAASRGFNTGELFF
cdr3_nt: TGTGCCGCTTCCAGGGGGTTTAACACCGGGGAGCTGTTTTTT

j_call: TRBJ1-2
clone_size: -
v_call: TRBV11-3
d_call: -
cdr3_aa: CASSNQGGEGGYTF
cdr3_nt: TGTGCCAGCAGCAATCAGGGAGGAGAGGGCGGCTACACCTTC

j_call: TRBJ2-7
clone_size: -
v_call: TRBV19
d_call: -
cdr3_aa: CASSIQRSSYEQYF
cdr3_nt: TGTGCCAGTAGTATACAGCGGTCCTCCTACGAGCAGTACTTC

j_call: TRBJ2-7
clone_size: -
v_call: TRBV27
d_call: -
cdr3_aa: CASSFYPGGRGNEQYF
cdr3_nt: TGTGCCAGCAGTTTCTACCCGGGTGGGAGAGGAAACGAGCAGTACTTC

j_call: TRBJ2-4
clone_size: few
v_call: TRBV12-2
d_call: -
cdr3_aa: CASRWRQVLAKNIQYF
cdr3_nt: TGTGCAAGTCGCTGGCGACAGGTCCTAGCCAAAAACATTCAGTACTTC

j_call: TRBJ2-3
clone_size: -
v_call: TRBV27
d_call: TRBD2
cdr3_aa: CASSLGTSRLNTQYF
cdr3_nt: TGTGCCAGCAGTCTAGGGACTAGTCGATTAAATACGCAGTATTTT

j_call: TRBJ2-4
clone_size: -
v_call: TRBV30
d_call: -
cdr3_aa: CAGKWRYIAKNIQYF
cdr3_nt: TGTGCCGGGAAGTGGCGGTATATAGCCAAAAACATTCAGTACTTC

j_call: TRBJ2-3
clone_size: -
v_call: TRBV10-1
d_call: TRBD1
cdr3_aa: CASSGDSRGDTQYF
cdr3_nt: TGCGCCAGCAGTGGGGACAGCCGAGGAGATACGCAGTATTTT

j_call: TRBJ2-3
clone_size: -
v_call: TRBV5-1
d_call: TRBD2
cdr3_aa: CASSLGREGSGTQYF
cdr3_nt: TGCGCCAGCAGCTTGGGACGGGAGGGGAGCGGTACGCAGTATTTT

j_call: TRBJ2-1
clone_size: -
v_call: TRBV30
d_call: TRBD2
cdr3_aa: CAWRLAGGNEQFF
cdr3_nt: TGTGCCTGGAGACTAGCGGGAGGGAATGAGCAGTTCTTC

j_call: TRBJ2-5
clone_size: -
v_call: TRBV5-1
d_call: TRBD1
cdr3_aa: CASSPMDRGYQETQYF
cdr3_nt: TGCGCCAGCAGCCCGATGGACAGGGGGTACCAAGAGACCCAGTACTTC

j_call: TRBJ2-7
clone_size: -
v_call: TRBV9
d_call: TRBD1
cdr3_aa: CASSVGDRAYEQYF
cdr3_nt: TGTGCCAGCAGCGTAGGGGACAGGGCCTACGAGCAGTACTTC

j_call: TRBJ2-1
clone_size: few
v_call: TRBV2
d_call: TRBD2
cdr3_aa: CASTGLAAYNEQFF
cdr3_nt: TGTGCCAGCACCGGACTAGCGGCTTACAATGAGCAGTTCTTC

j_call: TRBJ2-3
clone_size: -
v_call: TRBV9
d_call: TRBD1
cdr3_aa: CASSPQGADYTDTQYF
cdr3_nt: TGTGCCAGCAGCCCTCAGGGGGCAGATTACACAGATACGCAGTATTTT

j_call: TRBJ2-7
clone_size: -
v_call: TRBV27
d_call: TRBD1
cdr3_aa: CASSLTGWDEQYF
cdr3_nt: TGTGCCAGCAGCCTGACAGGGTGGGACGAGCAGTACTTC

j_call: TRBJ2-7
clone_size: once
v_call: TRBV10-3
d_call: TRBD1
cdr3_aa: CAIRGTGVIYEQYF
cdr3_nt: TGTGCCATCAGAGGGACAGGGGTAATCTACGAGCAGTACTTC

j_call: TRBJ1-5
clone_size: -
v_call: TRBV18
d_call: -
cdr3_aa: CASSPTRDQPQHF
cdr3_nt: TGTGCCAGCTCACCAACTCGGGATCAGCCCCAGCATTTT

j_call: TRBJ2-1
clone_size: -
v_call: TRBV14
d_call: TRBD2
cdr3_aa: CASSQGGSSYNEQFF
cdr3_nt: TGTGCCAGCAGCCAAGGCGGGAGCTCCTACAATGAGCAGTTCTTC

j_call: TRBJ1-2
clone_size: -
v_call: TRBV7-9
d_call: TRBD1
cdr3_aa: CASSSLGTGSYGYTF
cdr3_nt: TGTGCCAGCAGTTCCCTCGGGACAGGGTCATATGGCTACACCTTC

j_call: TRBJ2-1
clone_size: -
v_call: TRBV13
d_call: TRBD1
cdr3_aa: CASSSGATGGLYNEQFF
cdr3_nt: TGTGCCAGCAGCTCAGGTGCTACAGGGGGCTTGTACAATGAGCAGTTCTTC

j_call: TRBJ2-7
clone_size: -
v_call: TRBV19
d_call: -
cdr3_aa: CASSSTRDTVQEGFYEQYF
cdr3_nt: TGTGCCAGTAGTTCAACCAGGGACACCGTACAAGAGGGATTCTACGAGCAGTACTTC

j_call: TRBJ1-3
clone_size: -
v_call: TRBV6-5
d_call: -
cdr3_aa: CASRGLASSGNTIYF
cdr3_nt: TGTGCCAGCCGAGGACTGGCCTCTTCTGGAAACACCATATATTTT

j_call: TRBJ2-5
clone_size: -
v_call: TRBV10-3
d_call: -
cdr3_aa: CAISESGAKETQYF
cdr3_nt: TGTGCCATCAGTGAATCAGGGGCGAAGGAGACCCAGTACTTC

j_call: TRBJ2-7
clone_size: -
v_call: TRBV27
d_call: -
cdr3_aa: CASSLSSDRWNYEQYF
cdr3_nt: TGTGCCAGCAGTTTATCTTCGGACAGATGGAACTACGAGCAGTACTTC

j_call: TRBJ2-7
clone_size: -
v_call: TRBV27
d_call: TRBD1
cdr3_aa: CASSSVWDREHEQYF
cdr3_nt: TGTGCCAGCAGTTCAGTCTGGGACAGGGAGCACGAGCAGTACTTC

j_call: TRBJ2-1
clone_size: -
v_call: TRBV19
d_call: TRBD2
cdr3_aa: CASSNGLAGLTYNEQFF
cdr3_nt: TGTGCCAGTAGTAATGGACTAGCGGGACTAACGTACAATGAGCAGTTCTTC

j_call: TRBJ2-2
clone_size: -
v_call: TRBV27
d_call: TRBD1
cdr3_aa: CASSGTVNTGELFF
cdr3_nt: TGTGCCAGCAGTGGGACAGTTAACACCGGGGAGCTGTTTTTT

j_call: TRBJ2-3
clone_size: -
v_call: TRBV4-2
d_call: -
cdr3_aa: CASSQEREQMDTQYF
cdr3_nt: TGTGCCAGCAGCCAAGAGCGAGAGCAAATGGATACGCAGTATTTT

j_call: TRBJ2-5
clone_size: -
v_call: TRBV9
d_call: TRBD2
cdr3_aa: CASSVTGGPRETQYF
cdr3_nt: TGTGCCAGCAGCGTAACGGGAGGGCCGCGAGAGACCCAGTACTTC

j_call: TRBJ1-1
clone_size: many
v_call: TRBV9
d_call: -
cdr3_aa: CASSVSTGNTEAFF
cdr3_nt: TGTGCCAGCAGCGTAAGTACGGGGAACACTGAAGCTTTCTTT

j_call: TRBJ2-1
clone_size: -
v_call: TRBV4-3
d_call: TRBD1
cdr3_aa: CASSHPPGTGYNEQFF
cdr3_nt: TGCGCCAGCAGCCACCCACCCGGGACAGGGTACAATGAGCAGTTCTTC

j_call: TRBJ1-4
clone_size: -
v_call: TRBV27
d_call: -
cdr3_aa: CASSPRWLTYEKLFF
cdr3_nt: TGTGCCAGCAGCCCACGTTGGTTAACTTATGAAAAACTGTTTTTT

j_call: TRBJ1-3
clone_size: -
v_call: TRBV5-1
d_call: -
cdr3_aa: CASSRGDTSSGNTIYF
cdr3_nt: TGCGCCAGCAGCCGAGGGGACACAAGCTCTGGAAACACCATATATTTT

j_call: TRBJ1-1
clone_size: -
v_call: TRBV19
d_call: -
cdr3_aa: CATKQEDEAFF
cdr3_nt: TGTGCAACAAAACAGGAAGATGAAGCTTTCTTT

j_call: TRBJ2-2
clone_size: once
v_call: TRBV24-1
d_call: TRBD1
cdr3_aa: CATSVPGQGNTGELFF
cdr3_nt: TGTGCCACCAGTGTCCCGGGACAGGGAAACACCGGGGAGCTGTTTTTT

j_call: TRBJ2-2
clone_size: -
v_call: TRBV10-3
d_call: TRBD2
cdr3_aa: CAIRGALAGLNTGELFF
cdr3_nt: TGTGCCATCAGGGGTGCACTAGCGGGACTTAACACCGGGGAGCTGTTTTTT

j_call: TRBJ2-2
clone_size: -
v_call: TRBV4-2
d_call: -
cdr3_aa: CASSQDLSFPGELFF
cdr3_nt: TGTGCCAGCAGCCAAGATCTTAGTTTCCCCGGGGAGCTGTTTTTT

j_call: TRBJ1-5
clone_size: -
v_call: TRBV18
d_call: -
cdr3_aa: CASSPSSGVRPQHF
cdr3_nt: TGTGCCAGCTCCCCCTCCTCGGGGGTTAGACCCCAGCATTTT